A selection of T cell receptor beta chains follows, all from one sample in a study of OX40 agonist ivuxolimab in advanced cancers. The repertoire was sequenced with immunoSEQ multiplex PCR; TCRdb's copy has only in-frame clones and lacks some. This table holds fewer than 12,000 clones, approximately 79% found once. The sequenced sample was CD4+ or CD8+ T cells sorted from blood, obtained in a trial of the OX40 agonist ivuxolimab. The receptors come from an adult with an advanced solid tumor such as melanoma, head and neck, liver or kidney cancer. The conserved cysteine and the conserved F or W are not part of the CDR3 here. D genes are given only for firm matches. Clone size is shown for a subset of rows, as once, few, many or a class of expanded clone.

size: NA; V: TRBV28; J: TRBJ2-7; D: TRBD2; CDR3: ASSPVTSGAYEQY
size: NA; V: TRBV5-1; J: TRBJ1-1; D: NA; CDR3: ASNTGKGAF
size: few; V: TRBV5-6; J: TRBJ1-1; D: NA; CDR3: ASIPGPGANEAF
size: NA; V: TRBV9; J: TRBJ2-7; D: TRBD1; CDR3: ASSAGSGTGTYEQY
size: once; V: TRBV4-2; J: TRBJ1-1; D: NA; CDR3: ASSQDWQAEVNTEAF
size: NA; V: TRBV25-1; J: TRBJ1-4; D: TRBD1; CDR3: ASSEFRQGGEKLF
size: NA; V: TRBV11-3; J: TRBJ2-1; D: NA; CDR3: ASSWGPYVEQF
size: once; V: TRBV15; J: TRBJ1-1; D: NA; CDR3: ATSTPLQDTEAF
size: NA; V: TRBV28; J: TRBJ1-5; D: NA; CDR3: ASSSRVGGQPQH
size: NA; V: TRBV7-8; J: TRBJ2-3; D: TRBD1; CDR3: ASSPTGDGPDTQY
size: NA; V: TRBV7-3; J: TRBJ2-1; D: TRBD2; CDR3: ASSSLSSGRDEQF
size: NA; V: TRBV6-1; J: TRBJ1-2; D: NA; CDR3: ASSEAWDNYGYT
size: NA; V: TRBV4-1; J: TRBJ1-4; D: TRBD1; CDR3: ASSQGQGDEKLF
size: NA; V: TRBV7-9; J: TRBJ2-7; D: NA; CDR3: ASSSASYEQY
size: NA; V: TRBV4-2; J: TRBJ2-7; D: TRBD2; CDR3: ASSQVSTSGSSSYEQY
size: NA; V: TRBV29-1; J: TRBJ2-2; D: NA; CDR3: SVVSPEGITGELF
size: medium-sized; V: TRBV10-3; J: TRBJ2-7; D: NA; CDR3: AISESTPTTYEQY
size: NA; V: TRBV28; J: TRBJ2-1; D: TRBD1; CDR3: ASSLRGTGLYNEQF
size: NA; V: TRBV7-2; J: TRBJ2-1; D: NA; CDR3: ASSSGTGKWEQF
size: NA; V: TRBV6-4; J: TRBJ2-3; D: TRBD2; CDR3: ASSDVAGASTDTQY
size: NA; V: TRBV9; J: TRBJ1-6; D: NA; CDR3: ASSSSNSPLH
size: NA; V: TRBV10-3; J: TRBJ1-1; D: TRBD1; CDR3: AISGTGFLNTEAF
size: NA; V: TRBV5-1; J: TRBJ2-3; D: NA; CDR3: ASSFFPLASTDTQY
size: NA; V: TRBV28; J: TRBJ1-5; D: NA; CDR3: ASRRQALNQPQH
size: medium-sized; V: TRBV9; J: TRBJ1-4; D: NA; CDR3: ASSGGTDEKLF
size: NA; V: TRBV7-3; J: TRBJ2-7; D: NA; CDR3: ASSDTAGAYEQY
size: few; V: TRBV28; J: TRBJ2-2; D: TRBD1; CDR3: ASSSRQGSNTGELF
size: NA; V: TRBV15; J: TRBJ1-5; D: NA; CDR3: ATSRSRGSNQPQH
size: NA; V: TRBV5-1; J: TRBJ2-2; D: TRBD2; CDR3: ASSPGLAGGRTGELF
size: NA; V: TRBV11-3; J: TRBJ2-3; D: TRBD1; CDR3: ASSFAQGTDTQY
size: NA; V: TRBV5-1; J: TRBJ2-7; D: NA; CDR3: ASSLNVGAGAEQY
size: few; V: TRBV7-9; J: TRBJ2-2; D: NA; CDR3: ASRTGELF
size: NA; V: TRBV30; J: TRBJ1-1; D: NA; CDR3: AWSETVEAF
size: NA; V: TRBV27; J: TRBJ2-7; D: TRBD2; CDR3: ASSLRGGYYEQY
size: NA; V: TRBV5-5; J: TRBJ1-5; D: NA; CDR3: ASSHDTGSPEPQH
size: NA; V: TRBV6-6; J: TRBJ1-2; D: TRBD1; CDR3: ASSPGGANGYT
size: NA; V: TRBV2; J: TRBJ1-4; D: TRBD1; CDR3: ASNEPLDRGRSANEKLF
size: NA; V: TRBV28; J: TRBJ1-4; D: NA; CDR3: ASIRSGREKLF
size: few; V: TRBV7-2; J: TRBJ2-7; D: NA; CDR3: ASSDTAGAYEQY
size: once; V: TRBV30; J: TRBJ2-1; D: TRBD2; CDR3: AWTWGTSVYNEQF
size: NA; V: TRBV2; J: NA; D: NA; CDR3: ASSELAGTYEQY
size: NA; V: TRBV19; J: TRBJ2-7; D: TRBD1; CDR3: ASSPGTGTYEQY
size: NA; V: TRBV18; J: TRBJ2-7; D: NA; CDR3: ASSTAGYEQY
size: few; V: TRBV27; J: TRBJ2-1; D: TRBD1; CDR3: ASTVAGTDYNEQF